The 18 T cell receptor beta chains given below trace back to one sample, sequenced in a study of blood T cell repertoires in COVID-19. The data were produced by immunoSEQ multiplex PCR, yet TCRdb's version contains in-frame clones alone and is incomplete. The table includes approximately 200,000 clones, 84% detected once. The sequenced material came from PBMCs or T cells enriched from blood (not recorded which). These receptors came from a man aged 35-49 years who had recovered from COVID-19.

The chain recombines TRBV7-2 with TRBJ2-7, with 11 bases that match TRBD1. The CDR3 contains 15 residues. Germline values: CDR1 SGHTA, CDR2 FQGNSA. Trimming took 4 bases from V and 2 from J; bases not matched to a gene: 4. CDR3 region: CASSSRTGGTYEQYF. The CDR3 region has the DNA TGTGCCAGCAGCTCCCGGACAGGGGGCACCTACGAGCAGTACTTC.

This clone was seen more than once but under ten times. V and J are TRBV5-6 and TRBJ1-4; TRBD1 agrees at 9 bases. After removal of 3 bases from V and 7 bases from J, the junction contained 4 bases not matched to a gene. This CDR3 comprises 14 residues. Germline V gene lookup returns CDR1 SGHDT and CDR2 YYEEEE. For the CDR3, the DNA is TGTGCCAGCAGCTGGGGACAGGGCTCTGAAAAACTGTTTTTT. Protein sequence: CASSWGQGSEKLFF.

CDR3 in amino acids: CASSPSVFSGNTIYF. CDR3 DNA: TGCGCCAGCAGCCCCTCAGTATTCTCTGGAAACACCATATATTTT. The J gene is TRBJ1-3, the V gene TRBV5-1; D remains unclear. The CDR3 contains 15 residues. The germline gives CDR1 SGHRS, CDR2 YFSETQ. The ends were cut back, 4 bases at V and 0 bases at J, with 11 bases in the middle.

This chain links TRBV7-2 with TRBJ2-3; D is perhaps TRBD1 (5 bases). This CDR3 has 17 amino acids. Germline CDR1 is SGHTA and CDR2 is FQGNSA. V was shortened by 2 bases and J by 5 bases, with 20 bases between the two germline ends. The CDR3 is CASSLKAGRRDIDTQYF. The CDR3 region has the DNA TGTGCCAGCAGCTTAAAGGCAGGGCGCAGGGATATAGATACGCAGTATTTT.

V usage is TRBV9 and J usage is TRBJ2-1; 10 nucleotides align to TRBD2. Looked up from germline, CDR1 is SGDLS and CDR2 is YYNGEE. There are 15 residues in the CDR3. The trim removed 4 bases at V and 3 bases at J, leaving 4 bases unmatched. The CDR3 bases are TGTGCCAGCAGCTTTAGCGGGGGGAACTACAATGAGCAGTTCTTC. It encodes CASSFSGGNYNEQFF.

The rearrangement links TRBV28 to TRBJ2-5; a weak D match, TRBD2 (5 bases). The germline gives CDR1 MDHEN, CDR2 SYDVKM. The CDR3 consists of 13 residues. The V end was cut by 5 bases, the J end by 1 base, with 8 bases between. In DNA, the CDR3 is TGTGCCAGCAGTCCGGGGTCCCAAGAGACCCAGTACTTC. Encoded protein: CASSPGSQETQYF.

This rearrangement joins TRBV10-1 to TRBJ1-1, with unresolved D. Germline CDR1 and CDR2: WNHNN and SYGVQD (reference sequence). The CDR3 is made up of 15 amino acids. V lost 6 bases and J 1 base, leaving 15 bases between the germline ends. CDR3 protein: CASRATRTENTEAFF. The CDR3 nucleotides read TGCGCCAGCAGGGCGACTCGTACTGAGAACACTGAAGCTTTCTTT.

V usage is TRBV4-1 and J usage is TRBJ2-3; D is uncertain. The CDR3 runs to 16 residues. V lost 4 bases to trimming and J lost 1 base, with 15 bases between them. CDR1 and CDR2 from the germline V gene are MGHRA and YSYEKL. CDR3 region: CASSPVRVVGTDTQYF. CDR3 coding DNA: TGCGCCAGCAGCCCGGTCCGGGTCGTAGGCACAGATACGCAGTATTTT.

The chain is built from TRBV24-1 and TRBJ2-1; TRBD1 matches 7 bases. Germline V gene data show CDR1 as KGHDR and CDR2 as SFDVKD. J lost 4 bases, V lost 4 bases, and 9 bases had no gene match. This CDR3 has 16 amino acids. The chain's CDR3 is CATSDPRRTGYNEQFF. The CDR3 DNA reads TGTGCCACCAGTGACCCCCGGAGGACAGGATACAATGAGCAGTTCTTC.

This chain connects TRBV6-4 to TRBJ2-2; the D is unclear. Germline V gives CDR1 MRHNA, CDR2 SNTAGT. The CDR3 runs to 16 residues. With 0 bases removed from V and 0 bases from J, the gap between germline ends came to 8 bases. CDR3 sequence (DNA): TGTGCCAGCAGTGACTCTGGCATCGCGAACACCGGGGAGCTGTTTTTT. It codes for CASSDSGIANTGELFF.

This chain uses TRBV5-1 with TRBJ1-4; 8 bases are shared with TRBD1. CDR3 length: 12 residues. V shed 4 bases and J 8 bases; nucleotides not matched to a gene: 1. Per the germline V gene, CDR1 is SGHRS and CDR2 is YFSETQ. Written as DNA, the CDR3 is TGCGCCAGCAGCCGGACAGGGGAAAAACTGTTTTTT. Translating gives CASSRTGEKLFF.

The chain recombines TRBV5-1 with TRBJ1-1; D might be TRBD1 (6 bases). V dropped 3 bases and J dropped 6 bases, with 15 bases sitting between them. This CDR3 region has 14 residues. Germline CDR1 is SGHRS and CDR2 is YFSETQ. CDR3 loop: CASSSMPGASEAFF. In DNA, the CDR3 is TGCGCCAGCAGCTCAATGCCAGGGGCGTCTGAAGCTTTCTTT.

CDR3 DNA: TGTGCCAGCAGCGGGGGAACCGGGACTAGCGGGGGCGGCACGCACTACGAGCAGTACTTC. Its protein is CASSGGTGTSGGGTHYEQYF. This chain uses TRBV21-1 with TRBJ2-7; the D segment call TRBD2 is taken from the table without a DNA check. TRBV21-1 is a pseudogene. The CDR3 is 20 residues long.

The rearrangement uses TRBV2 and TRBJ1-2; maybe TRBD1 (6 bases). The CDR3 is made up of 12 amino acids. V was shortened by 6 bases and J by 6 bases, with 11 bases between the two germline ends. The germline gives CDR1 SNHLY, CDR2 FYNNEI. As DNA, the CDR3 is TGTGCCAGCAGGACAGGACCAGATGGCTACACCTTC. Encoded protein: CASRTGPDGYTF.

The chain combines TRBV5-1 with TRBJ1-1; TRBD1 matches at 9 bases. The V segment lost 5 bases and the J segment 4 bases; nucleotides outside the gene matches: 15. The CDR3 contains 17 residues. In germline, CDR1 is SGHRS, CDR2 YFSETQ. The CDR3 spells CASSSTGGSLRGTEAFF. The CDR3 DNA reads TGCGCCAGCAGTTCGACAGGGGGGTCTTTGAGGGGCACTGAAGCTTTCTTT.

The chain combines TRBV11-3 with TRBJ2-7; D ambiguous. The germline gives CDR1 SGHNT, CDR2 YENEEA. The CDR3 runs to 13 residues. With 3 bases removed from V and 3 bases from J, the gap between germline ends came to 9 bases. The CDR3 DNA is TGTGCCAGCAGCTTGTATAGCAACTACGAGCAGTACTTC. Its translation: CASSLYSNYEQYF.

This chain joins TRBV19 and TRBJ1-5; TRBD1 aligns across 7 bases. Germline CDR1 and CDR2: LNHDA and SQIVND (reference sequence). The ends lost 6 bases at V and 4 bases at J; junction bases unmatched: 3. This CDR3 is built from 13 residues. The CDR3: CASSKQGNQPQHF. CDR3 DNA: TGTGCCAGTAGCAAACAGGGGAATCAGCCCCAGCATTTT.

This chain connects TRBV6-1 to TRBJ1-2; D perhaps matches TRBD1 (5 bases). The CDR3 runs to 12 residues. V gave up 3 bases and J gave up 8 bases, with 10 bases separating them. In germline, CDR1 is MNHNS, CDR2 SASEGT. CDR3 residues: CASSEGGTGYTF. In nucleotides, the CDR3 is TGTGCCAGCAGTGAGGGGGGAACAGGCTACACCTTC.